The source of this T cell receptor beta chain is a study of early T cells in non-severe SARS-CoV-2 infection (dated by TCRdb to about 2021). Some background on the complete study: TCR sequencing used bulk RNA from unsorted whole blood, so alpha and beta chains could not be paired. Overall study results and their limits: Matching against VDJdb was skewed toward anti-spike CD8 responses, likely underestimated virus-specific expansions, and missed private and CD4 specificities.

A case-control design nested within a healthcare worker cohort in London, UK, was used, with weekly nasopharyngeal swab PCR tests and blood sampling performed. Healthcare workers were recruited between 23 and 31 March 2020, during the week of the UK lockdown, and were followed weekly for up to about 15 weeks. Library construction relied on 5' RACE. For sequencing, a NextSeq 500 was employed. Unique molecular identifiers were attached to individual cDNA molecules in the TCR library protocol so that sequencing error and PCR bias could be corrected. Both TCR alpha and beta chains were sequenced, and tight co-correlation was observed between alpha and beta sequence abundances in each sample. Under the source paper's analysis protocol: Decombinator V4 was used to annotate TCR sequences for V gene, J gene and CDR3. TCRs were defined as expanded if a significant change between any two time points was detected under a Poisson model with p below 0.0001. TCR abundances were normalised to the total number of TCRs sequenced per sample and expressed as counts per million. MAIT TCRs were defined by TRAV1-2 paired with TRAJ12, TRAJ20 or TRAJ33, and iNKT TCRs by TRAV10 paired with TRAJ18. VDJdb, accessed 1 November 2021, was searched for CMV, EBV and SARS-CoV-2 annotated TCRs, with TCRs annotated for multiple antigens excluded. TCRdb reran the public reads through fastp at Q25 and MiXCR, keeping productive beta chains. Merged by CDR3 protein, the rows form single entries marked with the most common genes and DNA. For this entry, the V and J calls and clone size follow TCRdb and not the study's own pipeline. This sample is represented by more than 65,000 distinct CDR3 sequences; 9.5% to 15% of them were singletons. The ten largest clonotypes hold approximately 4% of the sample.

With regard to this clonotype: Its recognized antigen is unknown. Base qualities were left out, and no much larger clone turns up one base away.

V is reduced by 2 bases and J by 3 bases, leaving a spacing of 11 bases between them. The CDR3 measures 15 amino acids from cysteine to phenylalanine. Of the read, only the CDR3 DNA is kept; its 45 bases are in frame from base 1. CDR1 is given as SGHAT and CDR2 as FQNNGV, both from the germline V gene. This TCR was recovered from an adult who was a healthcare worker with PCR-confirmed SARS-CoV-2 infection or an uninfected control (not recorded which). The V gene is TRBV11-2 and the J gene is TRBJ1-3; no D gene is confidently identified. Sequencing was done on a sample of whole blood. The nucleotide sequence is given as TGTGCCAGCAGCTTACTCACAGTTAATGGAAACACCATATATTTT. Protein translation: CASSLLTVNGNTIYF.